These T cell receptor beta chains were read from a single sample in a study of T cell responses to AZD1222 COVID-19 vaccine. Clones were sequenced by immunoSEQ multiplex PCR, and TCRdb holds only the in-frame ones, with some missing. The table has 92,000 or so clones, 80% to 90% seen once. The specimen was peripheral blood, collected on day 0 of AZD1222 vaccination. All receptors derive from an adult in good health. CDR3s include the opening cysteine and the closing phenylalanine or tryptophan. Fields, in order: clone size, D gene, V gene, J gene, CDR3 protein, CDR3 DNA. The D gene is left open where the match is weak. Expanded clones get a size class; other rows say once, few or many, or leave the size out.

-	-	TRBV5-1	TRBJ1-3	CASSLSTSWDFDPSGNTIYF	TGCGCCAGCAGCTTGAGTACCAGTTGGGACTTTGATCCGTCTGGAAACACCATATATTTT
-	-	TRBV20-1	TRBJ1-2	CSALQGTGYTF	TGCAGTGCTCTTCAGGGAACTGGCTACACCTTC
-	TRBD1	TRBV29-1	TRBJ1-2	CSVERGTGFTNYGYTF	TGCAGCGTTGAAAGGGGGACAGGGTTTACTAACTATGGCTACACCTTC
once	TRBD1	TRBV18	TRBJ1-6	CASATAGGEPNSPLHF	TGTGCCAGCGCAACCGCAGGGGGCGAACCTAATTCACCCCTCCACTTT
-	TRBD1	TRBV16	TRBJ1-6	CASSPRTGYSPLHF	TGTGCCAGCAGCCCTCGGACAGGGTATTCACCCCTCCACTTT
-	-	TRBV7-9	TRBJ1-3	CASSSGLNTIYF	TGTGCCAGCAGCTCCGGTCTCAACACCATATATTTT
-	TRBD2	TRBV7-2	TRBJ2-5	CASSAIGLAGYQETQYF	TGTGCCAGCAGCGCCATCGGACTAGCGGGATATCAAGAGACCCAGTACTTC
-	-	TRBV5-4	TRBJ2-3	CASNRDGTDTQYF	TGTGCCAGCAACCGGGACGGCACAGATACGCAGTATTTT
-	-	TRBV2	TRBJ1-5	CASSDKGRQPQHF	TGTGCCAGCAGTGATAAGGGGCGTCAGCCCCAGCATTTT
-	-	TRBV27	TRBJ2-7	CASSFGTANYEQYF	TGTGCCAGCAGTTTTGGGACTGCTAACTACGAGCAGTACTTC
-	TRBD1	TRBV7-9	TRBJ2-5	CASSYPGQVETQYF	TGTGCCAGCAGCTACCCGGGACAGGTAGAGACCCAGTACTTC
-	TRBD1	TRBV19	TRBJ2-5	CASSPRDRGQETQYF	TGTGCCAGTAGTCCTCGGGACAGGGGTCAAGAGACCCAGTACTTC
-	-	TRBV3-1/TRBV3-2	TRBJ1-2	CASSHSPLGGYTF	TGTGCCAGCAGCCATTCCCCCCTCGGTGGCTACACCTTC
-	-	TRBV11-2	TRBJ2-1	CASSLAFWELWQFF	TGTGCCAGCAGCTTAGCTTTTTGGGAATTATGGCAGTTCTTC
-	-	TRBV6-4	TRBJ1-2	CASSDFRFGGYTF	TGTGCCAGCAGTGACTTCCGTTTCGGGGGCTACACCTTC
-	TRBD1	TRBV7-2	TRBJ2-5	CASSKQTGGQETQYF	TGTGCCAGCAGCAAACAGACAGGGGGCCAAGAGACCCAGTACTTC
-	-	TRBV6-5	TRBJ2-1	CASSRGGEQFF	TGTGCCAGCAGCAGGGGGGGTGAGCAGTTCTTC